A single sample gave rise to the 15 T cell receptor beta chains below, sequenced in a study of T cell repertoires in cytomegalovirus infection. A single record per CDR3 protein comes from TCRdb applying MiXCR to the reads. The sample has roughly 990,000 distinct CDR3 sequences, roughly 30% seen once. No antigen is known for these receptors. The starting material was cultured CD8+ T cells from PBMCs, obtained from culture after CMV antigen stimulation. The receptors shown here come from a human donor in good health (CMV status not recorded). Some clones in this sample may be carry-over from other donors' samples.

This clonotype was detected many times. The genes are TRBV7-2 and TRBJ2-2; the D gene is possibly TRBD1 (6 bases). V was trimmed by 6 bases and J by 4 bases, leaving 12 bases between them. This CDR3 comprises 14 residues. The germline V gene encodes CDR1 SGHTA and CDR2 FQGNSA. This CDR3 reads CASSYRVFTGELFF. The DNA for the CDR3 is TGTGCCAGCAGTTACAGGGTTTTCACCGGGGAGCTGTTTTTT.

The CDR3 nucleotides read TGTGCCAGCAGTGAGTTGGGCTCCTATAATTCACCCCTCCACTTT. Residues: CASSELGSYNSPLHF. V gene TRBV2 combines with J gene TRBJ1-6, with D uncertain. CDR1 and CDR2 from the germline V gene are SNHLY and FYNNEI. The V and J ends lost 3 bases and 0 bases respectively, with 6 bases between them. This CDR3 is 15 amino acids long.

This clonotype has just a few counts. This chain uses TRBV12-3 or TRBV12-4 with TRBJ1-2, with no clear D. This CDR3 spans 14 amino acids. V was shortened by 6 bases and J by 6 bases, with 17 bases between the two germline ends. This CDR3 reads CASSTTLGPDGYTF. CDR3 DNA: TGTGCCAGCAGCACAACCCTCGGACCGGATGGCTACACCTTC.

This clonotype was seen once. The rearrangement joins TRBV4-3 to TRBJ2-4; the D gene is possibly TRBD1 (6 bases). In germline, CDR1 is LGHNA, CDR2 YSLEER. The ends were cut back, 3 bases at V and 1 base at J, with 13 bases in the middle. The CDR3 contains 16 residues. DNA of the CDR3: TGCGCCAGCAGCCATCAGGGGCCAGGGGCCAAAAACATTCAGTACTTC. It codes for CASSHQGPGAKNIQYF.

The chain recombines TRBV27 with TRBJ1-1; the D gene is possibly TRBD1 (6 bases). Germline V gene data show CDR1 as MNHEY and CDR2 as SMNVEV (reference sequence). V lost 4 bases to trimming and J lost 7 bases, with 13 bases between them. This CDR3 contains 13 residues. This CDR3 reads CASSSQGFSEAFF. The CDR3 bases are TGTGCCAGCAGTTCACAGGGTTTTAGTGAAGCTTTCTTT.

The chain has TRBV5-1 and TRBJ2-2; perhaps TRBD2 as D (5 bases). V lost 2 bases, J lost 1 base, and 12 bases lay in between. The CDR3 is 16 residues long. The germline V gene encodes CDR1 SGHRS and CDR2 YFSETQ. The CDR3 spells CASSFPPSGNTGELFF. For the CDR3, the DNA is TGCGCCAGCAGCTTTCCCCCGAGCGGGAACACCGGGGAGCTGTTTTTT.

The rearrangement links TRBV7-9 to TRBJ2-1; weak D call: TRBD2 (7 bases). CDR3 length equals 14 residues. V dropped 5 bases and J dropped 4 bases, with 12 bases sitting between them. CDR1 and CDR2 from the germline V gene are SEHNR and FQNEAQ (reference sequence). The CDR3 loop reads CASSVGGRYNEQFF. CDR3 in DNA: TGTGCCAGCAGCGTGGGGGGGCGGTACAATGAGCAGTTCTTC. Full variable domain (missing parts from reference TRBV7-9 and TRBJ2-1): DTGVSQNPRHKITKRGQNVTFRCDPISEHNRLYWYRQTLGQGPEFLTYFQNEAQLEKSRLLSDRFSAERPKGSFSTLEIQRTEQGDSAMYLCASSVGGRYNEQFFGPGTRLTVL.

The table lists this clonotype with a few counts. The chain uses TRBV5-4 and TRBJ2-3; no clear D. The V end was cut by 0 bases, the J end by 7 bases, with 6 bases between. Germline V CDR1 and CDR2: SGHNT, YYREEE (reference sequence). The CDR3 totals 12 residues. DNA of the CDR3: TGTGCCAGCAGCTTGGCAGTAAATACGCAGTATTTT. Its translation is CASSLAVNTQYF.

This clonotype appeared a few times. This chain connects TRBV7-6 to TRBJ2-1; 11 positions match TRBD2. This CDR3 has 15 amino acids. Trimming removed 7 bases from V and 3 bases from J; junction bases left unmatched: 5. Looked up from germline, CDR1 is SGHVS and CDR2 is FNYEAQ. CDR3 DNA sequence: TGTGCCAGCATTAATAGCGGGGGGGGCTACAATGAGCAGTTCTTC. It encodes CASINSGGGYNEQFF. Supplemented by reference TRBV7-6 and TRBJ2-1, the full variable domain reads GAGVSQSPRYKVTKRGQDVALRCDPISGHVSLYWYRQALGQGPEFLTYFNYEAQQDKSGLPNDRFSAERPEGSISTLTIQRTEQRDSAMYRCASINSGGGYNEQFFGPGTRLTVL.

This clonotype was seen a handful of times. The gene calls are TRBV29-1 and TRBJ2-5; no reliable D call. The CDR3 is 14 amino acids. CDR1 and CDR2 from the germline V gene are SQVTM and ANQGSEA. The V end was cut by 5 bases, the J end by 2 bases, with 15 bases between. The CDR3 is CSVLGDGVQETQYF. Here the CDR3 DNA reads TGCAGCGTTCTTGGGGATGGGGTACAAGAGACCCAGTACTTC.

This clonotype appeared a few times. In DNA form, the CDR3 reads TGCGCCAGCAGCCAAGAGAGACAGGGGGCCGGTCAGCCCCAGCATTTT. It codes for CASSQERQGAGQPQHF. The V call is TRBV4-1, the J call TRBJ1-5; TRBD1 matches 10 bases. Germline-derived CDR1 and CDR2 are MGHRA and YSYEKL. There are 16 residues in the CDR3. V trimming: 0 bases; J trimming: 6 bases; junction bases outside the gene matches: 5.

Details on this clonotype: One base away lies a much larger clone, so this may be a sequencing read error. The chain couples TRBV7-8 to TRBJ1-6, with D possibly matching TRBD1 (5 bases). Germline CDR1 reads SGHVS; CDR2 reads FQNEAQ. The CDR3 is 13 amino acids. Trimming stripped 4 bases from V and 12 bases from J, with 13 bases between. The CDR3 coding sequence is TGTGCCAGCAGCTCCAGGAGCAGGGTACCCCTCCACTTT. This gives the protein CASSSRSRVPLHF. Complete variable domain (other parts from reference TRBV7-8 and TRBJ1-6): GAGVSQSPRYKVAKRGQDVALRCDPISGHVSLFWYQQALGQGPEFLTYFQNEAQLDKSGLPSDRFFAERPEGSVSTLKIQRTQQEDSAVYLCASSSRSRVPLHFGNGTRLTVT.

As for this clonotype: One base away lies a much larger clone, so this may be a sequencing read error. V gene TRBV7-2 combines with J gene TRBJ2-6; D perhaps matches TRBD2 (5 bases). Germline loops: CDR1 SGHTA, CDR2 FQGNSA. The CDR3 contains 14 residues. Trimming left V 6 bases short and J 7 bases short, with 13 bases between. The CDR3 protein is CASRDWYGANVLTF. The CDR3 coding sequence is TGTGCCAGCAGGGACTGGTATGGAGCCAACGTCCTGACTTTC.

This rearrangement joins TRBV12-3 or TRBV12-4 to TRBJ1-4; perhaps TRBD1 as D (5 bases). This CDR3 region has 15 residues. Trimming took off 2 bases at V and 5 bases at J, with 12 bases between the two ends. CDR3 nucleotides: TGTGCCAGCAGTTTAACTCGGGACCCAAATGAAAAACTGTTTTTT. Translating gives CASSLTRDPNEKLFF.

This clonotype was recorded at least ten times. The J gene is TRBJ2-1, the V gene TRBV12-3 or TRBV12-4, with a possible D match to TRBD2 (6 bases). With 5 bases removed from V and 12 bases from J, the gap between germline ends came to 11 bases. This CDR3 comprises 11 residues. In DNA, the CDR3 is TGTGCCAGCAGTCCCGGGCGGGGGCAGTTCTTC. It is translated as CASSPGRGQFF.